These T cell receptor beta chains were read from a single sample in a study of cytomegalovirus exposure and HLA in healthy donors. Sequencing was performed with immunoSEQ multiplex PCR; in TCRdb, only in-frame clones are kept and a portion is missing. The data hold roughly 100,000 clones, with more than 55% observed a single time. The specimen was PBMCs. These receptor sequences come from a boy younger than 18 in good health and CMV-seropositive. The CDR3 runs from the conserved cysteine through the conserved F or W. Each record gives: D gene, V gene, clone size, J gene, CDR3 protein, CDR3 DNA. The D gene is left open where the match is weak. The size entry is marked missing in some rows and otherwise reads once, few, many or a size class.

NA	TRBV7-9	few	TRBJ1-2	CASSLGDGYTF	TGTGCCAGCAGCTTGGGCGATGGCTACACCTTC
TRBD1	TRBV5-1	NA	TRBJ1-2	CASSFRTGVNGYTF	TGCGCCAGCAGCTTTCGGACAGGGGTGAATGGCTACACCTTC
TRBD1	TRBV5-1	once	TRBJ1-2	CASSILTGAQDYGYTF	TGCGCCAGCAGCATACTAACAGGGGCCCAGGACTATGGCTACACCTTC
NA	TRBV5-4	NA	TRBJ2-3	CASSLGGSTDTQYF	TGTGCCAGCAGCTTGGGAGGTAGCACAGATACGCAGTATTTT
NA	TRBV30	many	TRBJ1-1	CAWSPRDSTEAFF	TGTGCCTGGAGTCCACGGGACTCCACTGAAGCTTTCTTT
TRBD1	TRBV15	NA	TRBJ2-2	CATSRDRSGQRNTGELFF	TGTGCCACCAGCAGAGATCGATCGGGACAGAGGAACACCGGGGAGCTGTTTTTT
NA	TRBV15	NA	TRBJ2-7	CATSREWQNYEQYF	TGTGCCACCAGCAGAGAGTGGCAGAACTACGAGCAGTACTTC
NA	TRBV5-1	NA	TRBJ1-1	CASSPEASAEAFF	TGCGCCAGCAGCCCGGAGGCCTCGGCTGAAGCTTTCTTT
TRBD1	TRBV2	NA	TRBJ1-5	CASSNIDRGAPPFGQPQHF	TGTGCCAGCAGTAACATCGACAGGGGTGCACCCCCTTTTGGTCAGCCCCAGCATTTT
TRBD1	TRBV19	NA	TRBJ2-1	CASSIGDRGPYNEQFF	TGTGCCAGTAGTATAGGGGACAGGGGGCCCTACAATGAGCAGTTCTTC
TRBD1	TRBV4-1	NA	TRBJ1-4	CASSQAPGGEIEKLFF	TGCGCCAGCAGCCAGGCGCCAGGGGGCGAGATTGAAAAACTGTTTTTT
TRBD1	TRBV5-6	NA	TRBJ2-3	CASSWGTGATDTQYF	TGTGCCAGCAGCTGGGGGACAGGGGCCACAGATACGCAGTATTTT
NA	TRBV25-1	few	TRBJ1-6	CASSEYGAHFTPLNF	TGTGCCAGCAGTGAATATGGGGCACATTTCACACCCCTCAACTTT
TRBD1	TRBV7-9	NA	TRBJ2-7	CASSLGQGDEQYF	TGTGCCAGCAGCTTGGGACAGGGGGACGAGCAGTACTTC
NA	TRBV20-1	NA	TRBJ1-2	CSAKSVYGYTF	TGCAGTGCTAAGTCAGTCTATGGCTACACCTTC
NA	TRBV5-4	NA	TRBJ2-1	CASSSPSREGNEQFF	TGTGCCAGCAGTTCCCCGTCCAGGGAAGGCAATGAGCAGTTCTTC
NA	TRBV5-5	NA	TRBJ1-4	CASSLWVQGYEKLFF	TGTGCCAGCAGCTTGTGGGTCCAGGGATACGAAAAACTGTTTTTT
NA	TRBV2	NA	TRBJ2-2	CASSVRDTITGELFF	TGTGCCAGCAGTGTCAGGGACACTATCACCGGGGAGCTGTTTTTT
NA	TRBV5-1	NA	TRBJ2-6	CASSLAIGSGANVLTF	TGCGCCAGCAGCTTGGCCATCGGGTCTGGGGCCAACGTCCTGACTTTC
TRBD1	TRBV7-3	few	TRBJ2-1	CASSLGTVTYNEQFF	TGTGCCAGCAGCTTGGGGACAGTAACCTACAATGAGCAGTTCTTC
TRBD2	TRBV28	once	TRBJ2-5	CANSPGLAAYQETQYF	TGTGCCAACAGTCCGGGACTAGCGGCCTACCAAGAGACCCAGTACTTC
TRBD1	TRBV19	NA	TRBJ2-6	CASSIDGTGSSSGANVLTF	TGTGCCAGTAGTATAGATGGGACAGGATCTTCCTCTGGGGCCAACGTCCTGACTTTC
TRBD1	TRBV4-3	once	TRBJ2-5	CASSPRDRGFETQYF	TGCGCCAGCAGCCCACGGGACAGGGGGTTTGAGACCCAGTACTTC
NA	TRBV6-5	NA	TRBJ1-2	CASSFSGEEGGYTF	TGTGCCAGCAGTTTTTCAGGGGAAGAGGGTGGCTACACCTTC
NA	TRBV7-8	NA	TRBJ2-7	CASSLVQKSEHYEQYF	TGTGCCAGCAGCTTAGTGCAGAAGTCGGAGCACTACGAGCAGTACTTC
NA	TRBV19	NA	TRBJ1-4	CASSTGWSEKLFF	TGTGCCAGTAGTACAGGGTGGAGTGAAAAACTGTTTTTT
NA	TRBV30	NA	TRBJ2-7	CAWKRGRSYEQYF	TGTGCCTGGAAACGGGGGAGATCCTACGAGCAGTACTTC
TRBD1	TRBV29-1	NA	TRBJ2-5	CSVGTGGWETQYF	TGCAGCGTTGGGACAGGGGGCTGGGAGACCCAGTACTTC
NA	TRBV2	NA	TRBJ1-5	CASSVREGQPQHF	TGTGCCAGCAGTGTGAGGGAGGGACAGCCCCAGCATTTT